Below, 8 T cell receptor beta chains from the same sample are listed, as sequenced in a study of T cells after yellow fever vaccination. TCRdb recomputed calls from the 5' RACE reads with MiXCR, one row per CDR3 protein. Among hundreds of thousands of distinct CDR3 sequences listed, 7% to 10% were seen once. The sample consisted of PBMCs, taken roughly 46 days after the first yellow fever vaccination. The receptors originated from a man between 18 and 29 years old who received the YFV17D yellow fever vaccine.

The chain combines TRBV12-3 or TRBV12-4 with TRBJ1-4; weak D call: TRBD1 (6 bases). The CDR3 spans 12 residues. Trimming pared 9 bases from V and 5 bases from J, leaving 10 bases between. CDR3: CASGQKNEKLFF. The CDR3 DNA reads as TGTGCCAGTGGACAGAAGAATGAAAAACTGTTTTTT.

By sample fraction, this clonotype is medium-sized. The chain couples TRBV29-1 to TRBJ2-7; D perhaps matches TRBD1 (6 bases). Germline V lookup: CDR1 SQVTM, CDR2 ANQGSEA. Trimming stripped 6 bases from V and 1 base from J, with 13 bases between. The CDR3 loop spans 13 amino acids. The CDR3 DNA reads as TGCAGCGTATATACAGGGTCATCCTACGAGCAGTACTTC. Its translation is CSVYTGSSYEQYF.

This clonotype was detected ten times or more. V and J are TRBV2 and TRBJ2-1; D unclear. V was clipped by 6 bases and J by 4 bases, with 4 bases between them. This CDR3 region has 11 residues. Germline values: CDR1 SNHLY, CDR2 FYNNEI. The CDR3 nucleotides read TGTGCCAGCAGCTATTACAATGAGCAGTTCTTC. It specifies CASSYYNEQFF.

This chain links TRBV28 with TRBJ2-7, with D unclear. Deletions cut 7 bases from V and 2 bases from J, with 9 bases between. CDR3 length: 12 residues. Germline V gene sequence: CDR1 MDHEN, CDR2 SYDVKM. Here the CDR3 DNA reads TGTGCCAGCACCTCCAGGCCCTACGAGCAGTACGTC. It specifies CASTSRPYEQYV.

The CDR3 bases are TGCGCCAGCAGCCAAGAGGGCCCAGGCTACGAGCAGTACGTC. Translating gives CASSQEGPGYEQYV. This sequence joins TRBV4-1 and TRBJ2-7; D gene unclear. V was trimmed by 0 bases and J by 3 bases, leaving 9 bases between them. Germline V CDR1 and CDR2: MGHRA, YSYEKL. The CDR3 runs to 14 residues.

V is TRBV6-5 and J is TRBJ2-1; 9 nucleotides line up with TRBD1. The germline V gene has CDR1 MNHEY and CDR2 SVGAGI. This CDR3 region has 12 residues. J gave up 9 bases and V 5 bases, and 2 bases lay outside the gene matches. CDR3 nucleotides: TGTGCCAGCAGTACAGGGGGCAGTGAGCAGTTCTTC. Its translation: CASSTGGSEQFF.

In this sample, this clonotype turned up a few times. J is TRBJ1-2 and V is TRBV6-1; D remains unclear. The germline V and J ends were trimmed by 4 bases and 3 bases, with 9 bases remaining between them. Germline V CDR1 and CDR2: MNHNS, SASEGT. This CDR3 is built from 13 residues. The CDR3 nucleotides are TGTGCCAGCAGTGTTGGGGAAGACTATGGCTACACCTTC. Translated: CASSVGEDYGYTF.

The sample holds a few counts of this clonotype. The rearrangement links TRBV7-3 to TRBJ2-2; 9 positions match TRBD2. Germline lookup yields CDR1 SGHTA and CDR2 FQGTGA. The V segment lost 3 bases and the J segment 6 bases; nucleotides outside the gene matches: 2. The CDR3 runs to 14 residues. The CDR3 DNA is TGTGCCAGCAGCTTTGGGACTAGCTCCGGGGAGCTGTTTTTT. It is translated as CASSFGTSSGELFF.